This record covers a single T cell receptor (beta chain). This CDR3 spans 13 amino acids. Trimming cost V 4 bases and J 6 bases, with 12 bases left between them. Germline CDR1 and CDR2: SGHRS and YFSETQ. The sample originates from a study of shared clonotypes between healthy human individuals. Replicate PCRs from sorted subsets contained 200 ng DNA, which is 30,000 to 35,000 T cell genomes. Sequenced by immunoSEQ multiplex PCR; TCRdb stores in-frame clones only, minus some. This table holds roughly 2,500,000 clones, over 85% found once. Sequencing was performed on naive CD4+ T cells from PBMCs. The subset here: CD45RA+ positively selected. The sequence derives from a man in his late teens or twenties in good health. Some clones in this sample may be carry-over from other donors' samples. V gene TRBV5-1 combines with J gene TRBJ2-3; D unresolved. The CDR3 sequence: CASSPPPSDTQYF. The CDR3, as DNA: TGCGCCAGCAGCCCTCCTCCATCGGATACGCAGTATTTT.